The 10 T cell receptor beta chains presented below share a single source sample, sequenced in a study of identical twins' blood T cells (dated by TCRdb to the early 2010s). The library was made by 5' RACE. The data were produced on an Illumina Genome Analyzer IIx. TCRdb reworked the public reads: Q25 trimming with fastp, MiXCR clone assembly, productive beta chains retained. Identical CDR3 protein sequences are pooled into one entry, listed with their most common genes and DNA. The table for this sample lists a few hundred thousand distinct CDR3 sequences; roughly 30% of them were counted only once. 5.5% to 6.5% of the sample rests with the top ten. The sample consisted of PBMCs. The receptor set was obtained from a woman aged 18 to 55 in good health.

This clonotype was counted between two and nine times. The V and J genes are TRBV2 and TRBJ2-5; D gene unclear. V was trimmed by 4 bases and J by 5 bases, leaving 14 bases between them. The V gene's germline CDR1 is SNHLY and CDR2 FYNNEI. The CDR3 is 14 residues long. The CDR3 protein is CASSGTSYSETQYF. The CDR3 nucleotides are TGTGCCAGCAGTGGAACGTCTTATTCGGAGACCCAGTACTTC. The whole variable domain, filled in from reference TRBV2 and TRBJ2-5, reads EPEVTQTPSHQVTQMGQEVILRCVPISNHLYFYWYRQILGQKVEFLVSFYNNEISEKSEIFDDQFSVERPDGSNFTLKIRSTKLEDSAMYFCASSGTSYSETQYFGPGTRLLVL.

The CDR3 is CASSMGDLDILGVPDTQYF. The CDR3 bases are TGTGCCAGTAGTATGGGAGACTTGGACATCCTGGGCGTACCAGATACGCAGTATTTT. This sequence joins TRBV19 and TRBJ2-3; TRBD1 or TRBD2 may be the D gene (5 bases each). Trimming took off 3 bases at V and 4 bases at J, with 26 bases between the two ends. The CDR3 runs to 19 residues. The germline CDR1 and CDR2 sequences are LNHDA and SQIVND (reference sequence). The full variable domain, completed using reference TRBV19 and TRBJ2-3, is DGGITQSPKYLFRKEGQNVTLSCEQNLNHDAMYWYRQDPGQGLRLIYYSQIVNDFQKGDIAEGYSVSREKKESFPLTVTSAQKNPTAFYLCASSMGDLDILGVPDTQYFGPGTRLTVL.

This clonotype came up a few times. The chain links TRBV18 to TRBJ1-1; no firm D call. Germline assignment: CDR1 KGHSH and CDR2 LQKENI. The CDR3 loop spans 13 amino acids. Trimming pared 1 base from V and 0 bases from J, leaving 3 bases between. The CDR3, as DNA: TGTGCCAGCTCACCACTTTTGAACACTGAAGCTTTCTTT. Its translation: CASSPLLNTEAFF. Based on the CDR3 plus reference TRBV18 and TRBJ1-1, the full variable domain is NAGVMQNPRHLVRRRGQEARLRCSPMKGHSHVYWYRQLPEEGLKFMVYLQKENIIDESGMPKERFSAEFPKEGPSILRIQQVVRGDSAAYFCASSPLLNTEAFFGQGTRLTVV.

This clonotype was seen a single time. The chain has TRBV7-9 and TRBJ1-4; perhaps TRBD1 as D (5 bases). Trimming cost V 5 bases and J 0 bases, with 10 bases left between them. CDR3 length: 15 amino acids. Germline-derived CDR1 and CDR2 are SEHNR and FQNEAQ (reference sequence). CDR3 DNA: TGTGCCAGCAGCAGAGACAGTGCAACTAATGAAAAACTGTTTTTT. This sequence encodes CASSRDSATNEKLFF.

This clonotype was detected only a few times. The chain carries TRBV10-3 and TRBJ1-1; 10 bases are shared with TRBD1. From germline, CDR1 is ENHRY and CDR2 SYGVKD. The CDR3 contains 14 residues. The V gene end was trimmed by 6 bases and the J gene end by 3 bases; junction bases not matched to a gene: 4. In DNA, the CDR3 is TGTGCCATCAGCCACGGACAGGGGGACACTGAAGCTTTCTTT. This encodes CAISHGQGDTEAFF.

With regard to this clonotype: A read error may account for a junction end that differs from germline. The chain links TRBV3-1 to TRBJ1-6; D remains unclear. CDR1 LGHDT and CDR2 YNNKEL come from the germline V gene (reference sequence). The CDR3 is 14 residues long. The CDR3 DNA reads TGTGCCAGCAGCCAAGGTGGAACCAATTCACTCCTCCACTTT. It yields the protein CASSQGGTNSLLHF.

This clonotype has at least ten counts. The chain has TRBV9 and TRBJ2-1; maybe TRBD1 (5 bases). This CDR3 is 15 amino acids long. V lost 7 bases and J 5 bases, leaving 19 bases between the germline ends. Germline V gene lookup returns CDR1 SGDLS and CDR2 YYNGEE. CDR3 region: CASGKGVTLDNEQFF. The CDR3, as DNA: TGTGCCAGCGGTAAAGGGGTGACTCTAGACAATGAGCAGTTCTTC.

This clonotype was observed a few times. The chain recombines TRBV20-1 with TRBJ2-7, with D perhaps matching TRBD1 (5 bases). Germline CDR1 reads DFQATT; CDR2 reads SNEGSKA (reference sequence). Trimming took off 5 bases at V and 3 bases at J, with 14 bases between the two ends. CDR3 length: 13 residues. CDR3 nucleotide sequence: TGCAGTGCTCACAGGTTATCGGGCTACGAGCAGTACTTC. Encoded protein: CSAHRLSGYEQYF.

This chain joins TRBV29-1 and TRBJ1-1; no clear D gene. This CDR3 has 10 residues. Trimming removed 6 bases from V and 4 bases from J, with 6 bases in between. Germline V CDR1 and CDR2: SQVTM, ANQGSEA. The CDR3 nucleotides are TGCAGCGTCCAAACCACTGAAGCTTTCTTT. Its translation is CSVQTTEAFF. Looking up the rest from reference TRBV29-1 and TRBJ1-1 gives the full variable domain: SAVISQKPSRDICQRGTSLTIQCQVDSQVTMMFWYRQQPGQSLTLIATANQGSEATYESGFVIDKFPISRPNLTFSTLTVSNMSPEDSSIYLCSVQTTEAFFGQGTRLTVV.

This clonotype was picked up one time. J is TRBJ2-7 and V is TRBV7-9; unclear D gene. The CDR3 loop spans 15 amino acids. Trimming took 1 base from V and 0 from J, leaving 10 bases between them. Germline V gene sequence: CDR1 SEHNR, CDR2 FQNEAQ (reference sequence). The CDR3 region has the DNA TGTGCCAGCAGCTTAGGAGGACGGCGCTCCTACGAGCAGTACTTC. This gives the protein CASSLGGRRSYEQYF.